This TCR beta chain derives from a study of blood T cells in healthy people across ages. Primed by a sample-barcoded 5' primer and a J-beta primer mix, a second PCR proceeded for roughly 7 to 12 cycles. One entry per CDR3 protein results from TCRdb running MiXCR on the 5' RACE reads. The sample shows around 1.5 million distinct CDR3 sequences, about 35% of them seen only once. Germline V gene lookup returns CDR1 MNHEY and CDR2 SMNVEV (reference sequence). Between the trimmed V and J ends, which lost 0 bases and 3 bases, there was a span of 21 bases. The CDR3 is 20 residues long. This clonotype was seen a handful of times.

This sequence was found in a woman between 25 and 40 years old in good health. The sequenced material came from blood. This chain uses TRBV27 with TRBJ2-6; D could derive from TRBD1 or TRBD2 (5 bases each). The CDR3 loop reads CASSLSSWDGIWVGANVLTF. The DNA for the CDR3 is TGTGCCAGCAGTTTATCATCTTGGGACGGAATATGGGTTGGGGCCAACGTCCTGACTTTC.